The 7 T cell receptor beta chains below were found in one sample sequenced in a study of cytomegalovirus exposure and HLA in healthy donors (dated by TCRdb to the late 2010s). Library preparation was by the immunoSEQ multiplex PCR assay. A mixture of 60 forward primers for TCR Vbeta segments and 13 reverse primers for TCR Jbeta segments was used in the multiplex PCR. The source is immuneACCESS, and TCRdb retained only in-frame sequences with V and J called. Part of the clones is not carried over; for the studies checked, unresolved V genes explain less than half of this, and the remainder is unexplained. The sample table lists about 140,000 clones, 79% of them with a count of one. The ten top clones hold approximately 1% of the sample. The material sequenced was PBMCs. These receptors were taken from a man between 18 and 29 years old in good health and CMV-seronegative.

The rearrangement joins TRBV7-2 to TRBJ1-2, with TRBD1 as a possible D gene (5 bases). CDR1 and CDR2 from the germline V gene are SGHTA and FQGNSA. Trimming took 1 base from V and 4 from J, leaving 13 bases between them. This CDR3 comprises 15 residues. The CDR3 nucleotides read TGTGCCAGCAGCTTAGGGACCCTCGGGGGCTATGGCTACACCTTC. It encodes CASSLGTLGGYGYTF.

The chain carries TRBV29-1 and TRBJ2-7, with D possibly matching TRBD2 (7 bases). This CDR3 has 12 residues. With 3 bases removed from V and 7 bases from J, the gap between germline ends came to 13 bases. Germline V lookup: CDR1 SQVTM, CDR2 ANQGSEA. The CDR3 here is CSVEGGPGEQYF. The CDR3 DNA reads as TGCAGCGTTGAGGGGGGGCCGGGGGAGCAGTACTTC.

The rearrangement uses TRBV7-2 and TRBJ1-4; 7 positions agree with TRBD1. In germline, CDR1 is SGHTA, CDR2 FQGNSA. J lost 7 bases, V lost 4 bases, and 12 bases had no gene match. This CDR3 is built from 16 residues. Here the CDR3 reads CASSSGRQGRSEKLFF. CDR3 bases: TGTGCCAGCAGCTCCGGCCGACAGGGTCGCAGTGAAAAACTGTTTTTT.

The chain couples TRBV7-3 to TRBJ1-1; D is undetermined. Germline V gene data show CDR1 as SGHTA and CDR2 as FQGTGA. The CDR3 contains 13 residues. Trimming left V 3 bases short and J 3 bases short, with 8 bases between. CDR3 sequence: CASSLERDTEAFF. For the CDR3, the DNA is TGTGCCAGCAGCTTGGAGAGGGACACTGAAGCTTTCTTT.

The V and J genes are TRBV14 and TRBJ2-1; TRBD1 matches 9 bases. V dropped 2 bases and J dropped 5; count of bases not matched to a gene: 4. Germline V lookup: CDR1 SGHDN, CDR2 FVKESK. The CDR3 runs to 15 residues. The CDR3, as DNA: TGTGCCAGCAGCCAACCGGGACAGGGAAACAATGAGCAGTTCTTC. Translated, it gives CASSQPGQGNNEQFF.

This chain uses TRBV5-5 with TRBJ2-1; 8 nucleotides match TRBD2. V lost 4 bases, J lost 0 bases, and 6 bases stayed unmatched. The CDR3 runs 16 residues. Germline-derived CDR1 and CDR2 are SGHKS and YYEKEE (reference sequence). The CDR3: CASSEIAGLSYNEQFF. The CDR3 region has the DNA TGTGCCAGCAGCGAAATAGCGGGGCTCTCCTACAATGAGCAGTTCTTC.

This clone was seen more than once but under ten times. The chain couples TRBV29-1 to TRBJ1-1; weak D call: TRBD1 (6 bases). The V end was cut by 1 base, the J end by 10 bases, with 16 bases between. The CDR3 contains 13 residues. Germline CDR1 and CDR2: SQVTM and ANQGSEA. CDR3 sequence reads: CSVEGQARRGAFF. The CDR3 DNA sequence: TGCAGCGTTGAAGGACAGGCTCGAAGGGGAGCTTTCTTT.